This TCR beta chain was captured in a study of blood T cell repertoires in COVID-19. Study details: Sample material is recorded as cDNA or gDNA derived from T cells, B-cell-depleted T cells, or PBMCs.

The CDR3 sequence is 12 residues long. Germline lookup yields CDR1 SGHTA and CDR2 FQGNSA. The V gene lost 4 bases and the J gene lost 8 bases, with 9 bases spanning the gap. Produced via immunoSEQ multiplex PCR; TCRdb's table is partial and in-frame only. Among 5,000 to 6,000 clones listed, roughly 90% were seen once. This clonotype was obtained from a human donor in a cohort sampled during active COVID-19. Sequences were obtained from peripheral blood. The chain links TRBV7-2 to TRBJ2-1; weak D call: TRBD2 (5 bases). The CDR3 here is CASSSGLDEQFF. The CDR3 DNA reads TGTGCCAGCAGCTCTGGACTCGATGAGCAGTTCTTC.